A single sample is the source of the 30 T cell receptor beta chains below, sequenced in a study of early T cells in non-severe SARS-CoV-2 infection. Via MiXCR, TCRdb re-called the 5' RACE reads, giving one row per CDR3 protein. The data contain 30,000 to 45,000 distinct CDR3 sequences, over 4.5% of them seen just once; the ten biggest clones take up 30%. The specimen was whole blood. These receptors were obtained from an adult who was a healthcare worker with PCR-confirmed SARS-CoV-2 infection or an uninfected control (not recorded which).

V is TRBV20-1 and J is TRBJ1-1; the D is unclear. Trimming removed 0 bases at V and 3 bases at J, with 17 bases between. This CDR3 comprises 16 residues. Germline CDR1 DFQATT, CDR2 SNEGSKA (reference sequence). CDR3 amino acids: CSAREEEVVGYTEAFF. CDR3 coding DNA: TGCAGTGCTAGAGAGGAAGAGGTGGTGGGTTACACTGAAGCTTTCTTT.

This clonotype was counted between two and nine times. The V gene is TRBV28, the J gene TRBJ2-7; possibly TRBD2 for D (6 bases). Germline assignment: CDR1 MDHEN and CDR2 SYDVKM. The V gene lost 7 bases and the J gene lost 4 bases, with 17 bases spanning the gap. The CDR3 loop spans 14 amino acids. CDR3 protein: CASTRGGAKYEQYF. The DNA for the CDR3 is TGTGCCAGCACCCGAGGCGGGGCGAAGTACGAGCAGTACTTC.

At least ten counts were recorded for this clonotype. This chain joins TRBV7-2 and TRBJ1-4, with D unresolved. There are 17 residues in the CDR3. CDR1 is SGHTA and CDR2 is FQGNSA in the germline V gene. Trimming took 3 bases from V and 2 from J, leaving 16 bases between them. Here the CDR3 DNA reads TGTGCCAGCAGCTTTCGGACTGGCGGGGTGACTAATGAAAAACTGTTTTTT. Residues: CASSFRTGGVTNEKLFF.

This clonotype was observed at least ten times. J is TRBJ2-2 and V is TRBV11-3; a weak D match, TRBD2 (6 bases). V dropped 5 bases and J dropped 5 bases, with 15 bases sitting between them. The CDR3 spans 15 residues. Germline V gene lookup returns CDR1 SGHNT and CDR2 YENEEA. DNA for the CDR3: TGTGCCAGCAGCCAAAGGGGTGGGAGGACCGGGGAGCTGTTTTTT. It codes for CASSQRGGRTGELFF.

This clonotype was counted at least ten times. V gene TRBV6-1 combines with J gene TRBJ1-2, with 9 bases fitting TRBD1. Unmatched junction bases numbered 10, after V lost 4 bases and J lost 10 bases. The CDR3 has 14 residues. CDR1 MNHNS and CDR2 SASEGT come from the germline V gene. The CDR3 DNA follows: TGTGCCAGCAGTGTCCGGACAGGGGTTGAGTCCTACACCTTC. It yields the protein CASSVRTGVESYTF.

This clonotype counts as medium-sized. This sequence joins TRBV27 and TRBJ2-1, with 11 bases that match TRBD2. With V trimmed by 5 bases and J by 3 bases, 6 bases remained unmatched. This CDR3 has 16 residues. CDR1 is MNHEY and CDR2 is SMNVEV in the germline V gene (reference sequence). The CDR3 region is CASSPTSGALYNEQFF. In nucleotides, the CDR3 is TGTGCCAGCAGTCCGACTAGCGGGGCCCTCTACAATGAGCAGTTCTTC.

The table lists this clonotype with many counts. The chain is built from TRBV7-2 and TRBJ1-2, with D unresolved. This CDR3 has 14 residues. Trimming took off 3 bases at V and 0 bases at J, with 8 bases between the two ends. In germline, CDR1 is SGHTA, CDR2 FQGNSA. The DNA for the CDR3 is TGTGCCAGCAGCTTCGACCCCACTAACTATGGCTACACCTTC. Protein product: CASSFDPTNYGYTF.

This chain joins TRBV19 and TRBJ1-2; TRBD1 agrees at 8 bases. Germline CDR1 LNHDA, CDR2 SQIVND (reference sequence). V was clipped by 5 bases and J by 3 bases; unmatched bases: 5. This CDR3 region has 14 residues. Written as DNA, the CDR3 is TGTGCCAGTAGTCCTGACAGGGGAGACTATGGCTACACCTTC. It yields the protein CASSPDRGDYGYTF.

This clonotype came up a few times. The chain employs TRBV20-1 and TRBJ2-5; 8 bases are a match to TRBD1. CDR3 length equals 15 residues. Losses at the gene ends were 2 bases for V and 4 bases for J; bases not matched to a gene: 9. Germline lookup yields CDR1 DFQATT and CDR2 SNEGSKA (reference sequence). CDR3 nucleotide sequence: TGCAGTGCTAGAAGGACAGGGTCTGCGCGAGAGACCCAGTACTTC. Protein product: CSARRTGSARETQYF.

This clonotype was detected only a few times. CDR3 sequence (DNA): TGTGCCAGCAGCCCGCGACTAGCGGGGGGGGGCACAGATACGCAGTATTTT. It is translated as CASSPRLAGGGTDTQYF. This chain links TRBV9 with TRBJ2-3; 14 bases fit TRBD2. The CDR3 has 17 amino acids. The germline V gene has CDR1 SGDLS and CDR2 YYNGEE. Losses at the gene ends were 4 bases for V and 1 base for J; bases not matched to a gene: 5.

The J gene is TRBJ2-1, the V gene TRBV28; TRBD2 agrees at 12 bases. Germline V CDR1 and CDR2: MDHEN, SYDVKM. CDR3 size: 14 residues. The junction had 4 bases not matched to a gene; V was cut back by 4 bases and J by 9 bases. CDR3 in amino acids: CASSSLTSGSEQFF. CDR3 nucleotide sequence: TGTGCCAGCAGTTCGTTGACTAGCGGGAGTGAGCAGTTCTTC. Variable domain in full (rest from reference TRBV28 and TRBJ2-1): DVKVTQSSRYLVKRTGEKVFLECVQDMDHENMFWYRQDPGLGLRLIYFSYDVKMKEKGDIPEGYSVSREKKERFSLILESASTNQTSMYLCASSSLTSGSEQFFGPGTRLTVL.

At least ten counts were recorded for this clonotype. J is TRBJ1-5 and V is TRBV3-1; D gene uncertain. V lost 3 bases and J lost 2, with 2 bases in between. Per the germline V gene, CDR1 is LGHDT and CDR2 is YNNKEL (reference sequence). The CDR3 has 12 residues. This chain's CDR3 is CASSHRNQPQHF. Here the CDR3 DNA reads TGTGCCAGCAGCCATCGCAATCAGCCCCAGCATTTT.

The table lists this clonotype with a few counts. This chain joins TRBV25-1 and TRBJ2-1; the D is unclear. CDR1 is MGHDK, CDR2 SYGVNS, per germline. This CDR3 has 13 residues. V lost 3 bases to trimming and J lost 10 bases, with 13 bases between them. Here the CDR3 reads CASSDTTSVEQFF. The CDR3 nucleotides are TGTGCCAGCAGTGACACCACTTCGGTAGAGCAGTTCTTC.

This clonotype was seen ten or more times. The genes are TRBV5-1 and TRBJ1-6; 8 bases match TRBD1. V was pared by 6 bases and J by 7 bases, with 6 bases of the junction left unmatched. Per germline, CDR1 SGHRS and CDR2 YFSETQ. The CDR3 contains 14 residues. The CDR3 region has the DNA TGCGCCAGCACCCAGGGGGCGGCCAATTCACCCCTCCACTTT. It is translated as CASTQGAANSPLHF.

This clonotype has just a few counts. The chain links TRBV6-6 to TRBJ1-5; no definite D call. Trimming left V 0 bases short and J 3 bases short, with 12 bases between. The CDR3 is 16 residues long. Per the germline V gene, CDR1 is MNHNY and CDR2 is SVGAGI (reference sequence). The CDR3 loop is CASSYSRTADNQPQHF. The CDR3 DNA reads TGTGCCAGCAGTTACTCCCGGACCGCGGACAATCAGCCCCAGCATTTT.

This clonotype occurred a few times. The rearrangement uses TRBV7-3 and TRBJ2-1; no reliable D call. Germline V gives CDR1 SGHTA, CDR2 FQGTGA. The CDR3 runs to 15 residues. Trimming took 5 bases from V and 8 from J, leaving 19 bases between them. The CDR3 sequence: CASSIAPTAMDEQFF. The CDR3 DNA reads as TGTGCCAGCAGCATAGCCCCGACTGCGATGGATGAGCAGTTCTTC.

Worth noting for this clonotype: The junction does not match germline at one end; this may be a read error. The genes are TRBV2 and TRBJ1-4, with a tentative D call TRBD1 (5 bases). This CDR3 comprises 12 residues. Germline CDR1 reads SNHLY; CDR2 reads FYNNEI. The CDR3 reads CASRGDFEELFF. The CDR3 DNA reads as TGTGCCAGCAGGGGGGACTTTGAAGAACTGTTTTTT.

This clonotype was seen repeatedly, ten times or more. The CDR3 coding sequence is TGTGCCAGCAGCGCTACAGGGACAGATACGCAGTATTTT. Residues: CASSATGTDTQYF. The genes are TRBV12-3 or TRBV12-4 and TRBJ2-3, with a weak D call TRBD1 (6 bases). CDR3 length equals 13 residues. The V and J ends lost 6 bases and 3 bases respectively, with 10 bases between them.

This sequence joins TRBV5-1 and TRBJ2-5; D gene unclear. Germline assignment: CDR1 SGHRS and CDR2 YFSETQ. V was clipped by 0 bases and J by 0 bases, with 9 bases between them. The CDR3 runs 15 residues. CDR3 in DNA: TGCGCCAGCAGCTTGGCCGGTCTGTACCAAGAGACCCAGTACTTC. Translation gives CASSLAGLYQETQYF.

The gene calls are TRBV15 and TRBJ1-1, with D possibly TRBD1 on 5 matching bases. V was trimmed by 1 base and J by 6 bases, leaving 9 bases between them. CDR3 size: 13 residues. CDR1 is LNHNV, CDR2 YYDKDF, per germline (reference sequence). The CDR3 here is CATSRGGVPEAFF. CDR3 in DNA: TGTGCCACCAGCAGAGGAGGGGTCCCTGAAGCTTTCTTT.

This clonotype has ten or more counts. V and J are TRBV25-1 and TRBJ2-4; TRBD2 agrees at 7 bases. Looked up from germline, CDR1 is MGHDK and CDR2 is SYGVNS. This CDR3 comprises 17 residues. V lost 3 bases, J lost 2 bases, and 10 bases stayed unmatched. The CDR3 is CASSEDGSGVTKNIQYF. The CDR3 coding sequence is TGTGCCAGCAGTGAGGATGGAAGCGGGGTTACCAAAAACATTCAGTACTTC.

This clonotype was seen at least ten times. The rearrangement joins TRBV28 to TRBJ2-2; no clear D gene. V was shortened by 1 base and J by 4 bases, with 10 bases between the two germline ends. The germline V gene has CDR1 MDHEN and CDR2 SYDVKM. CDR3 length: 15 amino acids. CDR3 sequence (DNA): TGTGCCAGCAGTTTATTAGGAAGCAGCACCGGGGAGCTGTTTTTT. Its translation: CASSLLGSSTGELFF.

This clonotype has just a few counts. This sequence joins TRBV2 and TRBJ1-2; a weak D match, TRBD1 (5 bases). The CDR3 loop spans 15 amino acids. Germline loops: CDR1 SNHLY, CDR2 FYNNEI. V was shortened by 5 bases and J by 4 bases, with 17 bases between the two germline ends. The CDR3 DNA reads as TGTGCCAGCAGTAGGGAGGGACCCGTCATCTATGGCTACACCTTC. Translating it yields CASSREGPVIYGYTF.

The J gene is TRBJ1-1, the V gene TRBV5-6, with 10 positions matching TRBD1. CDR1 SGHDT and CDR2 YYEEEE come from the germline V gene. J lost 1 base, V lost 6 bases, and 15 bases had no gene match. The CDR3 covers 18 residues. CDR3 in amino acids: CASTLSTRDRGWNTEAFF. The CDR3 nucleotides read TGTGCCAGCACCCTCTCGACCCGGGACAGGGGTTGGAACACTGAAGCTTTCTTT.

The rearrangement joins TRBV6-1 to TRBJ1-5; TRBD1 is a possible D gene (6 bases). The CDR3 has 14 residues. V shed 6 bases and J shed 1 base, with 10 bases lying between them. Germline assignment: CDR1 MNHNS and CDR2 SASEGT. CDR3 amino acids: CASRLGGSNQPQHF. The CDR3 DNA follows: TGTGCCAGCAGGCTCGGGGGCAGCAATCAGCCCCAGCATTTT.

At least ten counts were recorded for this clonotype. The chain's CDR3 is CAISESGGVNEQYF. The DNA for the CDR3 is TGTGCCATCAGTGAGTCAGGGGGCGTGAACGAGCAGTACTTC. V usage is TRBV10-3 and J usage is TRBJ2-7, with 7 bases that match TRBD1. From germline, CDR1 is ENHRY and CDR2 SYGVKD. The junction had 4 bases not matched to a gene; V was cut back by 0 bases and J by 5 bases. This CDR3 is 14 amino acids long.

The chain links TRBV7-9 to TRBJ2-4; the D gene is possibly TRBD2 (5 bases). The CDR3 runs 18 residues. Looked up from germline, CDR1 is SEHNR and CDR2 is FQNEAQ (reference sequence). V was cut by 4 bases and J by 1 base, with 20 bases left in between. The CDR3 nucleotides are TGTGCCAGCAGCTCGGACTTAAACGCGCAAGGGGCCAAAAACATTCAGTACTTC. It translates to CASSSDLNAQGAKNIQYF.

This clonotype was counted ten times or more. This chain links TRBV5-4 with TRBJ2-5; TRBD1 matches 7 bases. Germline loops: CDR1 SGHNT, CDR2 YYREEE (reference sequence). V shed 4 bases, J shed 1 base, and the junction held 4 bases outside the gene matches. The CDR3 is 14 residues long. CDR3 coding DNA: TGTGCCAGCAGCCCTGGACAGGCCCAAGAGACCCAGTACTTC. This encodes CASSPGQAQETQYF. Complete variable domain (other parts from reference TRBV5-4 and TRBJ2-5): ETGVTQSPTHLIKTRGQQVTLRCSSQSGHNTVSWYQQALGQGPQFIFQYYREEENGRGNFPPRFSGLQFPNYSSELNVNALELDDSALYLCASSPGQAQETQYFGPGTRLLVL.

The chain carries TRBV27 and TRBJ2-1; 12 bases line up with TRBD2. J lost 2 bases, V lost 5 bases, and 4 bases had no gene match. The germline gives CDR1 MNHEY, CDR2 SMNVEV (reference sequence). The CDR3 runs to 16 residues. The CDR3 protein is CASSPTSGGPYNEQFF. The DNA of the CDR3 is TGTGCCAGCAGTCCTACTAGCGGGGGGCCCTACAATGAGCAGTTCTTC.

CDR3 nucleotide sequence: TGCAGTGCTAGAGAGCAGGGACAGGGAAACTATGGCTACACCTTC. Translating gives CSAREQGQGNYGYTF. V gene TRBV20-1 combines with J gene TRBJ1-2; 9 nucleotides line up with TRBD1. Germline V gene lookup returns CDR1 DFQATT and CDR2 SNEGSKA (reference sequence). This CDR3 has 15 residues. With V trimmed by 0 bases and J by 2 bases, 4 bases remained unmatched.